This T cell receptor beta chain was documented in a study of cytomegalovirus exposure and HLA in healthy donors (dated by TCRdb to the late 2010s). With regard to the full study: According to an earlier analysis of a few hundred of the donors, 150 million to 200 million T cells yielded 90 million to 140 million unique TCR beta sequences and around 300 Gb of sequence data. Roughly five DR-DQ haplotypes were treated as single units for association and clustering because of strong linkage in the cohort. To decide whether each TCR beta V gene segment behaved as functional or pseudogenic, an earlier analysis of fewer than 750 of the donors relied on high-throughput TCR beta sequencing. Class I and class II HLA loci were covered by the typing at four-digit resolution. Of the roughly 400 genotyped donors, 80% to 90% were placed in the genetic ancestry cluster associated with self-reported Caucasian donors. High-throughput TCR immunosequencing, statistical association of individual TCRs with disease status, and machine learning were combined to predict cytomegalovirus infection status. A later genetic analysis took genome-wide SNP genotypes for about 60% of the roughly 670 donors and used that subset as a discovery cohort. Typing coverage differed by locus: A, B, C, DRB1 and DQB1 were typed in about 620-640 donors, DQA1 in about 550, DPA1 in 600 to 610, and DPB1 in roughly 450. The aim of the study was to test whether cataloging public T cell receptors could identify signatures of past pathogen exposure. In the later analysis, no new phenotypic data were used to find candidate immune exposures; instead, reliance was placed on TCR beta sequences and their occurrence across donors. An early release covering over 500 HLA-typed donors comprised approximately 300 gigabases of sequencing data and tens of millions of unique TCR sequences. Besides the first cohort of 666 subjects, a separate validation cohort made up of 120 different subjects was used. Donor age, sex, ethnicity and CMV serostatus were compiled together with the repertoire data. All discovery cohort repertoires had been generated on a single sequencing platform. To study patterns of TCR occurrence, a later analysis re-analyzed previously published TCR beta repertoires from 700 or so donors and added high-resolution HLA genotyping. The study profiled the T cell repertoires of around 700 subjects by immunosequencing and related them to cytomegalovirus serostatus. Among 398 genotyped donors of the cohort, an average of around 240,000 unique TCR beta nucleotide sequences was sequenced per donor, of which about 18% were non-productive.

At the junction V is shortened by 3 bases and J by 8 bases; bases outside the gene matches: 6. CDR1 and CDR2 are read off the germline V gene (reference sequence) as MNHEY and SMNVEV. The CDR3 measures 16 amino acids from cysteine to phenylalanine. Just CDR3 DNA is preserved here, 48 bases in frame from base 1. Overall results and qualifications from the work: In a later analysis, HLA-associated TCR beta chains showed more clonal expansion and lower generation probabilities than non-associated chains that were equally common. A further reported finding was that TCR beta sequences accurately predicted the HLA-A and HLA-B alleles for most subjects in the first cohort. V-gene and J-gene trimming of TCR beta chains was associated with a missense DCLRE1C variant in a later genetic analysis, and the association was replicated in an independent cohort. According to a later analysis, most CMV-associated TCR beta chains appeared to be HLA-restricted, and the HLA associations seemed to be driven largely by CMV exposure. Approximately 18 rarely observed V segments, including chromosome 9 orphons, were excluded from the earlier analysis of approximately 500 of the donors because counts were too low. Several of the top co-occurrence clusters appeared to be linked to parvovirus B19, influenza, CMV and Epstein-Barr virus, according to a later analysis. Most TCR sequences were observed very rarely across donors, whereas some public TCRs were present in many individuals. A group of highly shared sequence variants was considered likely to be a technical artifact of the sequencing pipeline. According to a later analysis, TCR association rates differed among HLA loci, with DRB1 alleles showing the most associated TCRs and HLA-C alleles showing the fewest. Because the 87-base-pair reads could not distinguish some IMGT-functional V segments, including TRBV6-2 and TRBV6-3, those segments were excluded. The classifier was reported to diagnose cytomegalovirus status with high specificity and sensitivity in both the original cohort and the validation cohort. Because HLA typing was missing for some donors at each locus, association tests included only the typed subset. The cohort was sequenced for TCR beta chains only, and without alpha or paired-chain data the features that could be detected were limited. Strong co-occurrence of HLA alleles, especially DR and DQ, made assigning TCR associations to individual alleles difficult. A few of the identified cytomegalovirus-associated TCR beta chains were confirmed in vitro to be specific for cytomegalovirus antigens. CMV serostatus was the only immune exposure information available for the cohort. Broadly in line with IMGT annotations, most TCR beta V segments showed up in productive rearrangements about 90% or about 30% of the time in an earlier analysis of several hundred of the donors. According to the authors, the approach could potentially be generalized to other disease states and immunological phenotypes. The presence/absence analyses assumed that sequencing depth was roughly uniform across donors, and that assumption may not be true. Correlated functional status among segregating V segments might be attributable to linkage disequilibrium, but an unknown experimental factor could not be ruled out. A later analysis associated about 18,000 TCR beta sequences with specific HLA alleles at a false discovery rate of 0.05. The study listed 170 or so TCR beta chains as associated with cytomegalovirus. Compared with the 666-donor mean, donors in an Asian-associated ancestry cluster had fewer N-insertions in productive TCRs, according to a later genetic analysis.

Details on this clone: The specificity of this receptor is unknown. Qualities for individual bases were not recorded, and no much larger clone is one base off.

The receptor library was made with the immunoSEQ multiplex PCR assay. For the multiplex PCR, a mixture combining 60 forward primers for TCR Vbeta segments and 13 reverse primers for TCR Jbeta segments was used. A multiplex PCR assay on genomic DNA amplified the CDR3 region of rearranged TCR beta genes. The Illumina HiSeq System was used to sequence the amplified TCR beta libraries as 87-base-pair reads. The paper's data handling went like this. Across the 500 to 750 repertoires, a later analysis counted 80 million or so unique TCR beta chains, 9.5 million to 13 million of which were shared by at least two donors. A nearest-neighbor algorithm error-corrected the raw reads and collapsed the reads into unique sequences, merging closely related sequences to remove PCR and sequencing errors. V, D and J gene segments were assigned by aligning CDR3 sequences to IMGT reference sequences. For a sequence to be retained, at least a six-nucleotide match to both a V gene segment and a J gene segment was required. Rearrangements were classified as productive when the CDR3 lacked stop codons and remained in frame with V and J, and all other rearrangements were classified as non-productive. CDR3 was defined by IMGT convention, running from the second conserved V-encoded cysteine to the conserved J-encoded phenylalanine. The earlier analysis of about 640 of the donors excluded any sequence lacking an unambiguous match to a single V gene segment. In an earlier analysis of some 590 of the donors, a V segment was called functional when productive rearrangements were above 56.7%, and segregating when the standard deviation between donors exceeded 5%. A statistical classification framework was built to diagnose cytomegalovirus status from the catalog of TCR beta chain sequences. In a later analysis, V and J genes were assigned by comparing TCR nucleotide sequences against IMGT/GENE-DB human TR gene sequences. In a later analysis, CDR3 sequences and most-parsimonious VDJ recombination scenarios were assigned using the TCRdist pipeline. In a later analysis, each TCR beta chain was defined by its CDR3 amino acid sequence together with its V-gene family, and reads without a unique V-gene family were excluded. A later analysis removed 600 or so highly shared, low-generation-probability nucleotide sequences to deal with suspected cross-contamination and a sequencing artifact. For each public chain, a later analysis derived a clonal expansion index from normalized ranks of inferred template counts within each repertoire. A later analysis computed generation probabilities with a VDJ recombination model fitted to out-of-frame rearrangements, and checked the results against IGoR. In a later analysis, hypergeometric tests were used to score TCR-TCR, TCR-HLA and TCR-CMV co-occurrence, with a repertoire-size bias correction applied to TCR pairs. A later analysis estimated false discovery rates by permuting HLA or CMV assignments 20 times. In a later analysis, co-occurring TCRs were grouped using DBSCAN, and TCRdist sequence similarity was added for clustering within HLA-allele-positive subsets. Repertoires with fewer than 30,000 or more than 120,000 public chains were left out of co-occurrence clustering, as were a few repertoires with anomalous nucleotide sharing. Not all clones reach the TCRdb copy of this immuneACCESS table, which keeps in-frame sequences only. Checked studies attribute under half of the gap to unresolved V genes and leave the rest unexplained. Clonal size and the V and J genes are those of that table, whereas D and trimming came from the DNA. Present in this sample are about 210,000 clones, around 83% of which were seen just once. The top ten clones comprise roughly 10% of the sample.

The cohort consisted of some 730 healthy bone marrow donors. At the time of sampling, every cohort member was nominally healthy, though immune exposures that went unrecorded were likely present. The donor was CMV seropositive and belonged to the group of more than 250 seropositive cohort members. A peripheral blood sample was collected from each donor, and TCR beta sequencing was performed on peripheral blood mononuclear cells. The Qiagen DNeasy Blood Extraction Kit was used to extract genomic DNA from the blood cell samples. The source material was PBMCs. This clonotype was obtained from a woman in her forties or fifties in good health and CMV-seropositive. The chain is encoded by TRBV27 joined to TRBJ1-6, with 11 middle bases fitting TRBD1. The nucleotides are TGTGCCAGCAGTTTCTGGACAGGGGGCGATGATTCACCCCTCCACTTT. Its protein is CASSFWTGGDDSPLHF.